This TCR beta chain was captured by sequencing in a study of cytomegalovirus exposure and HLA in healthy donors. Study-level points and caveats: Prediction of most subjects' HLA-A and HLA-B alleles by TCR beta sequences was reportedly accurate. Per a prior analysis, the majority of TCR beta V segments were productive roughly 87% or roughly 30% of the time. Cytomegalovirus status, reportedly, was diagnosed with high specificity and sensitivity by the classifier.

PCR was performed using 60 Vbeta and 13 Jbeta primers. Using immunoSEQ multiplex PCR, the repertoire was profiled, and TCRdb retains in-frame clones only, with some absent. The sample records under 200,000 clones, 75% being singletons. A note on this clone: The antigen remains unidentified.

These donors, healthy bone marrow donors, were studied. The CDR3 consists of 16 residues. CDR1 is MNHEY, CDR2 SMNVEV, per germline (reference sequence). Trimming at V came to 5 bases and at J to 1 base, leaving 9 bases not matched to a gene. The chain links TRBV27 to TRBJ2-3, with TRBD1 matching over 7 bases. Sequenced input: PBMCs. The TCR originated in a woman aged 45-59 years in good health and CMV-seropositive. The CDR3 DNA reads TGTGCCAGCAGTCCCTCCCGAACAGGGGGCACAGATACGCAGTATTTT. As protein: CASSPSRTGGTDTQYF.